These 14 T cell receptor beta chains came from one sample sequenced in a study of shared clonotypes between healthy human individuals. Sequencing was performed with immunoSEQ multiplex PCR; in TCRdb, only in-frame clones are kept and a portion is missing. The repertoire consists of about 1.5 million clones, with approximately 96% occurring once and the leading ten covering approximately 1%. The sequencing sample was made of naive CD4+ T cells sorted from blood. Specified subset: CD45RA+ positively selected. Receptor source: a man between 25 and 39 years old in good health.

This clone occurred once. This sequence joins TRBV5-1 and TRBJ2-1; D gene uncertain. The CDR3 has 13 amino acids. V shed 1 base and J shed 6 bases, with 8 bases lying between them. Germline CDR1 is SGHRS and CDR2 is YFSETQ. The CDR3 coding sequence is TGCGCCAGCAGCTTGCGAGTAGTCAATGAGCAGTTCTTC. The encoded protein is CASSLRVVNEQFF.

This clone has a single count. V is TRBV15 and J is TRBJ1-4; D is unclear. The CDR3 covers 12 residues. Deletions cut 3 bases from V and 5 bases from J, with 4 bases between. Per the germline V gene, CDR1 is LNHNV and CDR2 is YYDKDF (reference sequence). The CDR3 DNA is TGTGCCACCAGCAGGCAAAATGAAAAACTGTTTTTT. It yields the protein CATSRQNEKLFF.

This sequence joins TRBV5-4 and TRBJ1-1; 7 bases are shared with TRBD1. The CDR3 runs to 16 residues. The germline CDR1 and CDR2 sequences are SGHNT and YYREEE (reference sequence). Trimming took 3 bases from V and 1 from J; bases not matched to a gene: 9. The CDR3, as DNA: TGTGCCAGCAGCTCCCCAGGGGGAAGGGAGAACACTGAAGCTTTCTTT. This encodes CASSSPGGRENTEAFF.

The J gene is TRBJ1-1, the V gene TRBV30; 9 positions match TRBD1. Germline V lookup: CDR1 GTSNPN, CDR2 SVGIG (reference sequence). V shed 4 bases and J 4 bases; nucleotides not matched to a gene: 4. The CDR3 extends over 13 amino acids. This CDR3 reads CAWTGQGLTEAFF. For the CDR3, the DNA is TGTGCCTGGACTGGACAGGGGCTCACTGAAGCTTTCTTT.

The CDR3 sequence is CASSEGTSGTTQYF. Here the CDR3 DNA reads TGCGCCAGCAGTGAAGGCACTTCAGGTACTACCCAGTACTTC. V gene TRBV10-2 combines with J gene TRBJ2-5; D unresolved. From germline, CDR1 is WSHSY and CDR2 SAAADI. V lost 3 bases, J lost 8 bases, and 16 bases lay in between. The CDR3 loop spans 14 amino acids.

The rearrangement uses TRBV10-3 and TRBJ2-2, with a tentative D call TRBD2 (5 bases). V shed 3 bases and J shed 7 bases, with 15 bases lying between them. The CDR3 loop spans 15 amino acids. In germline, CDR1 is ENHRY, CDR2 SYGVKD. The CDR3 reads CAISEARLADGELFF. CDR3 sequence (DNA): TGTGCCATCAGTGAAGCTAGGCTAGCTGACGGGGAGCTGTTTTTT.

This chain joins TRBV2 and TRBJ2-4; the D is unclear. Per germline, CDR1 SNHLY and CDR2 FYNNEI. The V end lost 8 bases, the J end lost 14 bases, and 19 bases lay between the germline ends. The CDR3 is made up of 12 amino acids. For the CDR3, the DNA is TGTGCCAGCCATCCGGGTTTTGGTATCAAGTACTTC. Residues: CASHPGFGIKYF. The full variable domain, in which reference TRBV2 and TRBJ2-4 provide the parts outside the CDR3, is EPEVTQTPSHQVTQMGQEVILRCVPISNHLYFYWYRQILGQKVEFLVSFYNNEISEKSEIFDDQFSVERPDGSNFTLKIRSTKLEDSAMYFCASHPGFGIKYFGAGTRLSVL.

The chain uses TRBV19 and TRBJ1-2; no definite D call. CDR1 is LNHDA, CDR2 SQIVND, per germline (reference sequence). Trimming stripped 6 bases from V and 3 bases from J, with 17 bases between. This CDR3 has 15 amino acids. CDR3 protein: CASRLLQKMDYGYTF. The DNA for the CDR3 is TGTGCCAGTAGGCTCTTACAGAAGATGGACTATGGCTACACCTTC. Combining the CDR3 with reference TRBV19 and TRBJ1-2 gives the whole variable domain DGGITQSPKYLFRKEGQNVTLSCEQNLNHDAMYWYRQDPGQGLRLIYYSQIVNDFQKGDIAEGYSVSREKKESFPLTVTSAQKNPTAFYLCASRLLQKMDYGYTFGSGTRLTVV.

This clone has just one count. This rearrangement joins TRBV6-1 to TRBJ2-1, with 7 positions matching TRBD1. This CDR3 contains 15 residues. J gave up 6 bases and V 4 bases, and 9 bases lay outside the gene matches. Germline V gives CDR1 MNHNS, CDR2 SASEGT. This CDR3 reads CASSVRDSRSNEQFF. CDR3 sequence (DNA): TGTGCCAGCAGTGTCCGGGACAGCAGATCCAATGAGCAGTTCTTC.

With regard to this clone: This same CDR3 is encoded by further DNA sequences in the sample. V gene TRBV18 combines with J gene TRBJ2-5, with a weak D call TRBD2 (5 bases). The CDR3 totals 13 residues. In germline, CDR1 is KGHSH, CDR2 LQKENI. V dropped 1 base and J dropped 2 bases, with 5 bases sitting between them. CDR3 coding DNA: TGTGCCAGCTCACCACGGGAGCAAGAGACCCAGTACTTC. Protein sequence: CASSPREQETQYF.

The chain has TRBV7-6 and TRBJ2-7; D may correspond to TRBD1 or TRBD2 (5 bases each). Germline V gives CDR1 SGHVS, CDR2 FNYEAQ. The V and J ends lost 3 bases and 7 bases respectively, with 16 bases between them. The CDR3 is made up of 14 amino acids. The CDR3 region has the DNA TGTGCCAGCAGCTTTCGTAGGCTAGGGGAGGAGCAGTACTTC. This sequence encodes CASSFRRLGEEQYF.

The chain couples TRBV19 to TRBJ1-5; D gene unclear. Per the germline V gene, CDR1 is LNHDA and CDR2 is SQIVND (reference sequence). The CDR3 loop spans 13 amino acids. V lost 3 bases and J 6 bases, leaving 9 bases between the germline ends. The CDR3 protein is CASSILTTQPQHF. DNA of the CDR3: TGTGCCAGTAGTATCTTGACAACTCAGCCCCAGCATTTT.

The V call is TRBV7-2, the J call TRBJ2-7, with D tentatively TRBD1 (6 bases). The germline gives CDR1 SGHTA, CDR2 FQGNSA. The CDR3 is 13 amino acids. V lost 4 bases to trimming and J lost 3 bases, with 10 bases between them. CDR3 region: CASSSDSHYEQYF. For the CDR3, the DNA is TGTGCCAGCAGCTCGGACAGCCACTACGAGCAGTACTTC.

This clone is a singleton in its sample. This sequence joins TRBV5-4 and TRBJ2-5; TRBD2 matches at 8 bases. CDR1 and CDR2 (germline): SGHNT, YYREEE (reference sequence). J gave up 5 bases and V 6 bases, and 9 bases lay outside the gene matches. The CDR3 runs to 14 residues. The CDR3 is CASTPGVAGETQYF. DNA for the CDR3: TGTGCCAGCACCCCTGGAGTAGCGGGGGAGACCCAGTACTTC.